This entry lists 5 T cell receptor beta chains sequenced from one sample in a study of blood T cells in healthy people across ages. A second PCR, run for about 6 to 12 cycles, used a sample-barcoded 5' primer plus a J-beta primer mix. A single record per CDR3 protein comes from TCRdb applying MiXCR to the 5' RACE reads. The sample has fewer than 700,000 distinct CDR3 sequences, around 38% seen once. The sequenced sample consisted of blood. The receptors were gathered from an elderly man in good health.

A remark on this clonotype: Given a much more abundant clone one base away, this may be a read error. The chain combines TRBV7-3 with TRBJ2-1; 9 positions agree with TRBD2. The V gene end was trimmed by 4 bases and the J gene end by 5 bases; junction bases not matched to a gene: 6. The germline V gene encodes CDR1 SGHTA and CDR2 FQGTGA. CDR3 length: 15 amino acids. Here the CDR3 DNA reads TGTGCCAGCAGCTCAAGACTAGCGGCCAACAATGAGCAGTTCTTC. This gives the protein CASSSRLAANNEQFF.

V and J are TRBV20-1 and TRBJ1-5, with a tentative D call TRBD1 (5 bases). Between the trimmed V and J ends, which lost 0 bases and 8 bases, there was a span of 23 bases. The CDR3 contains 17 residues. From germline, CDR1 is DFQATT and CDR2 SNEGSKA (reference sequence). This chain's CDR3 is CSARDSQPGPDGEPQHF. The CDR3 region has the DNA TGCAGTGCTAGAGATTCACAGCCAGGGCCGGACGGGGAGCCCCAGCATTTT.

This clonotype was picked up many times. The J gene is TRBJ2-5, the V gene TRBV7-9, with a possible D match to TRBD1 (6 bases). In germline, CDR1 is SEHNR, CDR2 FQNEAQ (reference sequence). Trimming left V 3 bases short and J 2 bases short, with 13 bases between. The CDR3 covers 15 residues. Written as DNA, the CDR3 is TGTGCCAGCAGCTTCCCAACGACAGGACAAGAGACCCAGTACTTC. Protein product: CASSFPTTGQETQYF.

J is TRBJ1-1 and V is TRBV7-9; the match to TRBD1 covers 7 bases. The CDR3 extends over 15 amino acids. The J segment lost 5 bases and the V segment lost 4 bases, leaving 10 bases of the junction unmatched. Germline assignment: CDR1 SEHNR and CDR2 FQNEAQ (reference sequence). The CDR3 DNA reads as TGTGCCAGCAGCTCTCGTGGGCAGGGGGAGACTGAAGCTTTCTTT. Its translation: CASSSRGQGETEAFF.

In nucleotides, the CDR3 is TGTGCCACCCGACAGATTAACTATGGCTACACCTTC. Its protein product is CATRQINYGYTF. This chain connects TRBV6-5 to TRBJ1-2; possible D gene TRBD1, 5 bases. V shed 10 bases and J shed 1 base, with 10 bases lying between them. This CDR3 is built from 12 residues. The germline gives CDR1 MNHEY, CDR2 SVGAGI.